These 27 T cell receptor beta chains were sequenced from one sample in a study of blood T cell repertoires in COVID-19. Some clones are missing from TCRdb's copy, which holds only in-frame ones; the method was immunoSEQ multiplex PCR. The sample includes more than 200,000 clones, around four fifths of them seen just once. Sequencing input: peripheral blood. Receptors originate from a man in his 60s with acute or convalescent COVID-19.

The chain joins TRBV6-5 to TRBJ2-7; 7 nucleotides match TRBD1. After removal of 2 bases from V and 4 bases from J, the junction contained 8 bases not matched to a gene. This CDR3 contains 15 residues. Germline CDR1 reads MNHEY; CDR2 reads SVGAGI. CDR3 bases: TGTGCCAGCAGTTACGGGGCAGGGGGTAGGTACGAGCAGTACTTC. This encodes CASSYGAGGRYEQYF.

The gene calls are TRBV27 and TRBJ2-3; TRBD2 agrees at 8 bases. The CDR3 covers 15 residues. V gave up 6 bases and J gave up 0 bases; unmatched junction bases: 5. From germline, CDR1 is MNHEY and CDR2 SMNVEV (reference sequence). In DNA, the CDR3 is TGTGCCAGCAGGACAACTAGCGGTAGCACAGATACGCAGTATTTT. Translated, it gives CASRTTSGSTDTQYF.

This sequence joins TRBV3-1 (or the pseudogene TRBV3-2) and TRBJ1-2; possibly TRBD1 for D (5 bases). Trimming shortened V by 1 base and J by 6 bases, and 9 bases separated the two germline ends. The CDR3 has 13 amino acids. The germline CDR1 and CDR2 sequences are LGHDT and YNNKEL (reference sequence). The CDR3 loop is CASSQVRADGYTF. DNA for the CDR3: TGTGCCAGCAGCCAAGTCAGGGCTGATGGCTACACCTTC.

The rearrangement joins TRBV9 to TRBJ2-1; TRBD2 aligns across 8 bases. This CDR3 has 15 residues. The V segment lost 4 bases and the J segment 3 bases; nucleotides outside the gene matches: 6. CDR1 and CDR2 from the germline V gene are SGDLS and YYNGEE. The chain's CDR3 is CASSLGSGGYNEQFF. CDR3 nucleotide sequence: TGTGCCAGCAGCCTTGGCAGCGGGGGCTACAATGAGCAGTTCTTC.

The chain recombines TRBV18 with TRBJ2-7; 8 bases line up with TRBD1. The CDR3 runs 14 residues. V lost 3 bases, J lost 7 bases, and 8 bases stayed unmatched. The germline CDR1 and CDR2 sequences are KGHSH and LQKENI. CDR3 region: CASSPGQVFGEQYF. The CDR3 DNA is TGTGCCAGCTCACCGGGACAGGTGTTCGGTGAGCAGTACTTC.

This chain uses TRBV28 with TRBJ2-7; 7 nucleotides line up with TRBD2. This CDR3 has 15 amino acids. Germline V lookup: CDR1 MDHEN, CDR2 SYDVKM. V lost 2 bases, J lost 0 bases, and 4 bases stayed unmatched. In DNA form, the CDR3 reads TGTGCCAGCAGTTTAGGTAGCGGGTTCTCCTACGAGCAGTACTTC. Translating gives CASSLGSGFSYEQYF.

The sample holds a few counts of this clone. This CDR3 is CASTDDRGPSEAFF. CDR3 nucleotides: TGTGCCAGCACTGACGACAGGGGGCCCTCTGAAGCTTTCTTT. V and J are TRBV2 and TRBJ1-1; TRBD1 matches at 10 bases. CDR3 size: 14 residues. Germline trimming cut 7 bases from V and 6 bases from J; bases unmatched to any gene: 8. Germline V CDR1 and CDR2: SNHLY, FYNNEI.

The chain recombines TRBV5-4 with TRBJ1-4, with D possibly matching TRBD1 (6 bases). The CDR3 is made up of 18 amino acids. Germline assignment: CDR1 SGHNT and CDR2 YYREEE (reference sequence). With 0 bases removed from V and 0 bases from J, the gap between germline ends came to 15 bases. CDR3 in amino acids: CASSLEGRGAPTNEKLFF. CDR3 nucleotide sequence: TGTGCCAGCAGCTTGGAGGGCAGGGGCGCGCCAACTAATGAAAAACTGTTTTTT.

The CDR3 DNA sequence: TGTGCCAGCAGACGACCGGGACAGGGTTCCTACGAGCAGTACTTC. The encoded protein is CASRRPGQGSYEQYF. This chain links TRBV6-1 with TRBJ2-7; TRBD1 agrees at 9 bases. The CDR3 loop spans 15 amino acids. Germline values: CDR1 MNHNS, CDR2 SASEGT. J was trimmed by 1 base and V by 6 bases; bases with no gene match: 7.

The chain joins TRBV28 to TRBJ1-1; a weak D match, TRBD1 (6 bases). The CDR3 sequence is 12 residues long. Trimming removed 3 bases at V and 11 bases at J, with 13 bases between. Germline CDR1 and CDR2: MDHEN and SYDVKM. DNA for the CDR3: TGTGCCAGCAGTTTGATAACAGGGCGGGCTTTCTTT. It encodes CASSLITGRAFF.

This clone was seen a few times. The gene calls are TRBV28 and TRBJ2-7, with TRBD1 matching 11 bases. This CDR3 has 15 amino acids. Germline lookup yields CDR1 MDHEN and CDR2 SYDVKM. After removal of 5 bases from V and 5 bases from J, the junction contained 8 bases not matched to a gene. DNA for the CDR3: TGTGCCAGCAGTGATTCGGGACAGGGGGTAAACGAGCAGTACTTC. This encodes CASSDSGQGVNEQYF.

The rearrangement uses TRBV6-8 and TRBJ1-3, with 9 positions matching TRBD1. CDR1 MNHGY and CDR2 SAAAGT come from the germline V gene. Trimming removed 2 bases from V and 4 bases from J; junction bases left unmatched: 3. The CDR3 totals 15 residues. The CDR3, as DNA: TGTGCCAGCAGTTACACCGGGACAGGGGGAAACACCATATATTTT. This gives the protein CASSYTGTGGNTIYF.

This chain joins TRBV19 and TRBJ1-1; D is possibly TRBD1 (6 bases). This CDR3 spans 15 amino acids. V lost 4 bases to trimming and J lost 2 bases, with 14 bases between them. Looked up from germline, CDR1 is LNHDA and CDR2 is SQIVND (reference sequence). CDR3 in DNA: TGTGCCAGTAGTAAGAGTCCACAGGGAAACACTGAAGCTTTCTTT. Its protein product is CASSKSPQGNTEAFF. Based on the CDR3 plus reference TRBV19 and TRBJ1-1, the full variable domain is DGGITQSPKYLFRKEGQNVTLSCEQNLNHDAMYWYRQDPGQGLRLIYYSQIVNDFQKGDIAEGYSVSREKKESFPLTVTSAQKNPTAFYLCASSKSPQGNTEAFFGQGTRLTVV.

This clone was picked up one time. The chain links TRBV27 to TRBJ1-2; D might be TRBD1 (6 bases). V was pared by 6 bases and J by 1 base, with 12 bases between. CDR1 MNHEY and CDR2 SMNVEV come from the germline V gene (reference sequence). The CDR3 has 14 residues. The CDR3 protein is CASSPDRLNYGYTF. The CDR3 region has the DNA TGTGCCAGCAGCCCGGACAGACTTAACTATGGCTACACCTTC.

The chain has TRBV30 and TRBJ2-7; 9 positions agree with TRBD1. Germline V gives CDR1 GTSNPN, CDR2 SVGIG (reference sequence). Trimming cost V 3 bases and J 5 bases; bases outside gene matches: 5. This CDR3 contains 13 residues. The CDR3 here is CAWSGTGWHEQYF. The DNA for the CDR3 is TGTGCCTGGAGCGGGACAGGGTGGCACGAGCAGTACTTC.

The sample holds one count of this clone. The chain uses TRBV7-3 and TRBJ2-1; 10 nucleotides agree with TRBD2. The CDR3 sequence is 19 residues long. CDR1 and CDR2 (germline): SGHTA, FQGTGA. V shed 2 bases, J shed 5 bases, and the junction held 15 bases outside the gene matches. The CDR3 DNA reads as TGTGCCAGCAGCTTATATCCCCGAGGTAGCGGGAGGACGAACAATGAGCAGTTCTTC. Translated: CASSLYPRGSGRTNNEQFF.

V usage is TRBV2 and J usage is TRBJ2-1; D ambiguous. The CDR3 sequence is 11 residues long. Per germline, CDR1 SNHLY and CDR2 FYNNEI. Trimming took 5 bases from V and 6 from J, leaving 5 bases between them. The CDR3 spells CASSPFNEQFF. The CDR3 nucleotides are TGTGCCAGCAGTCCCTTCAATGAGCAGTTCTTC.

The sample holds one count of this clone. The chain combines TRBV18 with TRBJ1-4, with D unclear. Germline lookup yields CDR1 KGHSH and CDR2 LQKENI. This CDR3 is 15 amino acids long. The V gene lost 0 bases and the J gene lost 5 bases, with 10 bases spanning the gap. The DNA of the CDR3 is TGTGCCAGCTCACCACCAGTCAGGCCCAATGAAAAACTGTTTTTT. This translates into CASSPPVRPNEKLFF. Full variable domain (missing parts from reference TRBV18 and TRBJ1-4): NAGVMQNPRHLVRRRGQEARLRCSPMKGHSHVYWYRQLPEEGLKFMVYLQKENIIDESGMPKERFSAEFPKEGPSILRIQQVVRGDSAAYFCASSPPVRPNEKLFFGSGTQLSVL.

The chain's CDR3 is CASSHVASGGYEQYF. In nucleotides, the CDR3 is TGTGCCAGCAGCCACGTGGCTAGCGGGGGCTACGAGCAGTACTTC. This chain joins TRBV3-1 (or the pseudogene TRBV3-2) and TRBJ2-7, with 10 nucleotides matching TRBD2. This CDR3 is 15 amino acids long. Per germline, CDR1 LGHDT and CDR2 YNNKEL (reference sequence). V was pared by 3 bases and J by 3 bases, with 5 bases of the junction left unmatched.

This chain connects TRBV5-1 to TRBJ1-1; 10 bases match TRBD1. Trimming removed 0 bases from V and 5 bases from J; junction bases left unmatched: 13. Germline V lookup: CDR1 SGHRS, CDR2 YFSETQ. The CDR3 contains 18 residues. The CDR3 nucleotides read TGCGCCAGCAGCTTGGGTGTCGGGACAGGGGCCATTACGACTGAAGCTTTCTTT. Translation gives CASSLGVGTGAITTEAFF.

The J gene is TRBJ1-6, the V gene TRBV7-9, with 9 bases aligning to TRBD1. CDR1 and CDR2 from the germline V gene are SEHNR and FQNEAQ (reference sequence). With V trimmed by 5 bases and J by 10 bases, 6 bases remained unmatched. There are 14 residues in the CDR3. This CDR3 reads CASSQSTGGSPLHF. The CDR3 DNA is TGTGCCAGCAGCCAATCGACAGGGGGATCACCCCTCCACTTT.

The chain is built from TRBV19 and TRBJ1-1; 7 positions agree with TRBD1. Germline CDR1 is LNHDA and CDR2 is SQIVND (reference sequence). Trimming removed 6 bases from V and 1 base from J; junction bases left unmatched: 2. This CDR3 comprises 13 residues. The CDR3 bases are TGTGCCAGTAGCGGACAGGCGAACACTGAAGCTTTCTTT. Its protein product is CASSGQANTEAFF. Together with reference TRBV19 and TRBJ1-1, the CDR3 gives the full variable domain: DGGITQSPKYLFRKEGQNVTLSCEQNLNHDAMYWYRQDPGQGLRLIYYSQIVNDFQKGDIAEGYSVSREKKESFPLTVTSAQKNPTAFYLCASSGQANTEAFFGQGTRLTVV.

In DNA form, the CDR3 reads TGCGCCAGCAGCTTCAGACAGGGTGATTTATCCGGGGAGCTGTTTTTT. Its protein product is CASSFRQGDLSGELFF. The V call is TRBV5-1, the J call TRBJ2-2; 7 positions match TRBD1. Germline V gene data show CDR1 as SGHRS and CDR2 as YFSETQ. The V segment lost 2 bases and the J segment 6 bases; nucleotides outside the gene matches: 10. This CDR3 comprises 16 residues.

The rearrangement joins TRBV28 to TRBJ2-4; 8 bases align to TRBD1. V lost 5 bases, J lost 0 bases, and 6 bases stayed unmatched. The CDR3 totals 16 residues. CDR1 is MDHEN, CDR2 SYDVKM, per germline. CDR3 amino acids: CASSAQGALAKNIQYF. The CDR3 bases are TGTGCCAGCAGTGCCCAGGGGGCCCTAGCCAAAAACATTCAGTACTTC.

The chain is built from TRBV5-8 and TRBJ2-1, with D possibly being TRBD2 (5 bases). The CDR3 spans 16 residues. Germline V gene sequence: CDR1 SGHTS, CDR2 YDEGEE. The germline V and J ends were trimmed by 3 bases and 0 bases, with 13 bases remaining between them. The CDR3 is CASSSPGILSYNEQFF. The DNA of the CDR3 is TGTGCCAGCAGCTCACCGGGAATCCTCTCCTACAATGAGCAGTTCTTC.

V and J are TRBV15 and TRBJ2-5, with D possibly matching TRBD2 (5 bases). CDR3 length: 15 amino acids. V was shortened by 1 base and J by 2 bases, with 11 bases between the two germline ends. CDR1 is LNHNV, CDR2 YYDKDF, per germline (reference sequence). CDR3 sequence (DNA): TGTGCCACCAGCAGAGGAGGGTATCAGCAAGAGACCCAGTACTTC. Its translation: CATSRGGYQQETQYF.

The gene calls are TRBV6-5 and TRBJ1-2, with D unclear. The CDR3 has 16 residues. V was pared by 4 bases and J by 0 bases, with 15 bases between. Germline lookup yields CDR1 MNHEY and CDR2 SVGAGI. In nucleotides, the CDR3 is TGTGCCAGCAGTTCTCCGGGTCTACATACTAACTATGGCTACACCTTC. Translating gives CASSSPGLHTNYGYTF.